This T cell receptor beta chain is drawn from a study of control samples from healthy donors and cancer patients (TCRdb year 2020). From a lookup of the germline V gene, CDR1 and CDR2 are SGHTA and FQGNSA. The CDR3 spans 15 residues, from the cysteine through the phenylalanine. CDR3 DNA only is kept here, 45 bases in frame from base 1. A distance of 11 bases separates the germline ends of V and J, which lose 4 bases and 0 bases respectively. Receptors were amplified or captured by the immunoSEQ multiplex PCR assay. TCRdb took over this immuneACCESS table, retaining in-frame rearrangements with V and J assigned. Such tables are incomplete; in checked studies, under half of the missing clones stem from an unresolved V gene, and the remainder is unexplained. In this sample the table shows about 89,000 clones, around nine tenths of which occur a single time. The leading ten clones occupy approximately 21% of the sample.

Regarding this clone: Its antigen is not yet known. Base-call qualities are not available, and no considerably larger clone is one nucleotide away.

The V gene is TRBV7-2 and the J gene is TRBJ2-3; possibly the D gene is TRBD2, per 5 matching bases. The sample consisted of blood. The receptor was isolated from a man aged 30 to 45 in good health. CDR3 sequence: CASSSDYLSTDTQYF. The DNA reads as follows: TGTGCCAGCAGCTCCGACTACCTTAGCACAGATACGCAGTATTTT.